The T cell receptor (beta chain) under discussion was sequenced for a study of cytomegalovirus exposure and HLA in healthy donors. Clones were sequenced by immunoSEQ multiplex PCR, and TCRdb holds only the in-frame ones, with some missing. The sample carries under 300,000 clones, roughly 86% recorded once. Notes on this clone: The antigen remains unidentified. Other DNA sequences in the same sample also yield this CDR3.

Study observations and caveats: Researchers catalogued approximately 160 TCR beta chains as cytomegalovirus-associated. A subsequent analysis found that TCR clusters from the first cohort also tended to co-occur in the approximately 130 validation repertoires, with about 94% of cluster scores above 0.

CDR3 length: 14 residues. Trimming left V 4 bases short and J 0 bases short, with 10 bases between. Per the germline V gene, CDR1 is MGHRA and CDR2 is YSYEKL. The chain employs TRBV4-1 and TRBJ2-7, with a weak D call TRBD1 (6 bases). The sequence derives from a woman aged 25 to 39 in good health and CMV-seropositive. What was sequenced was PBMCs. In nucleotides, the CDR3 is TGCGCCAGCAGCCCGGACAGTTACTCCTACGAGCAGTACTTC. Amino acids: CASSPDSYSYEQYF.